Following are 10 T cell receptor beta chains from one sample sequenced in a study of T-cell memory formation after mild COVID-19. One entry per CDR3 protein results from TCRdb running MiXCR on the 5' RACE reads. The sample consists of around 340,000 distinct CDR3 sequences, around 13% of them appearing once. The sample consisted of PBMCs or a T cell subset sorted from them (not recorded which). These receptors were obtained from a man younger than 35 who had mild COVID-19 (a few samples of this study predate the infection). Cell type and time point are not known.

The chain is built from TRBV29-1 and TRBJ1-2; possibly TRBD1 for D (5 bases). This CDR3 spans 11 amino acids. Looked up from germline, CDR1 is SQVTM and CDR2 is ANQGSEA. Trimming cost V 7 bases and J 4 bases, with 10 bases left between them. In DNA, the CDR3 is TGCAGCGCCGGGGGAGTCTATGGCTACACCTTC. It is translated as CSAGGVYGYTF.

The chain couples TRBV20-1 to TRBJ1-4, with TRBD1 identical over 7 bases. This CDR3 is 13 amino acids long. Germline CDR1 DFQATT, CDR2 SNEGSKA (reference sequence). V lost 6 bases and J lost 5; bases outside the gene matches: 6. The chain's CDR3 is CSALDRINEKLFF. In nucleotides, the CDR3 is TGCAGTGCCTTGGACAGGATAAATGAAAAACTGTTTTTT.

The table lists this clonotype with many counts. In DNA form, the CDR3 reads TGCGCCAGCACCGACCTTATGGACGGAGGATTAGTTTCCCTCCACTTT. Amino acid sequence: CASTDLMDGGLVSLHF. V is TRBV5-1 and J is TRBJ1-6; D unclear. The CDR3 sequence is 16 residues long. The V gene's germline CDR1 is SGHRS and CDR2 YFSETQ. The ends were cut back, 6 bases at V and 14 bases at J, with 27 bases in the middle.

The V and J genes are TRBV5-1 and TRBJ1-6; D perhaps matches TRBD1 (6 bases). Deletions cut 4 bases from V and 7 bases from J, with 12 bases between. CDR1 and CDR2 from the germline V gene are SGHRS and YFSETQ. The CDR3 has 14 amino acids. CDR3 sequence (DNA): TGCGCCAGCAGCCCCGGGGGGCCCAATTCACCCCTCCACTTT. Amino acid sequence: CASSPGGPNSPLHF.

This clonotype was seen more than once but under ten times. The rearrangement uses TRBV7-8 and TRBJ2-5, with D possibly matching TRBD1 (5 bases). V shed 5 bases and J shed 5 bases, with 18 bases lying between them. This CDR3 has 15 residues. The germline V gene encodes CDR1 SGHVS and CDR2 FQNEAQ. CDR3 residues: CASSQNAGMGETQYF. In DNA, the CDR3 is TGTGCCAGCAGCCAGAATGCAGGGATGGGGGAGACCCAGTACTTC.

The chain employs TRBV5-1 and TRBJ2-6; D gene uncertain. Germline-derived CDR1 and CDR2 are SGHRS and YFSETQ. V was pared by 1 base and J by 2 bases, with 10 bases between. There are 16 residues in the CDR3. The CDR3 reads CASSLPRAPGANVLTF. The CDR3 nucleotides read TGCGCCAGCAGCTTGCCCCGGGCGCCTGGGGCCAACGTCCTGACTTTC.

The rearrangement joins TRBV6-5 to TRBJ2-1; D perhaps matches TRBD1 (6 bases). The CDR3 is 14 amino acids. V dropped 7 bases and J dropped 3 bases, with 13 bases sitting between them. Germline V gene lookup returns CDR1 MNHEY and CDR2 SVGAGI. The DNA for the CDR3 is TGTGCCAGCAAACAGGGAGTTGTCTACAATGAGCAGTTCTTC. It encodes CASKQGVVYNEQFF.

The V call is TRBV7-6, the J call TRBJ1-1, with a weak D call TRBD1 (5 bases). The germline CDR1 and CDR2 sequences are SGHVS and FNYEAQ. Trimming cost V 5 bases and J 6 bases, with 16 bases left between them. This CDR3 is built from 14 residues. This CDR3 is CASSPRDGQAEAFF. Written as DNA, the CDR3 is TGTGCCAGCAGCCCGCGGGACGGGCAGGCTGAAGCTTTCTTT.

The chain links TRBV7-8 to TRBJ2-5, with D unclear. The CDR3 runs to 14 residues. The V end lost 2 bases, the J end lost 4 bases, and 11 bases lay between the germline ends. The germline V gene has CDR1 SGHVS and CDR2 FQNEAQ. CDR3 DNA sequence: TGTGCCAGCAGCTTAACTCGGTTGGGAGAGACCCAGTACTTC. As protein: CASSLTRLGETQYF.

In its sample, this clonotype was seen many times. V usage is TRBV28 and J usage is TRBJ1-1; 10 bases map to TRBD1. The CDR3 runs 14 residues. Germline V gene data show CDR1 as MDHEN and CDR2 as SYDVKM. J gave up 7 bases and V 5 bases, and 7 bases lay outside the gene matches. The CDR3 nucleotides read TGTGCCAGCAGTCCAGGACAGGGGGACGATGAAGCTTTCTTT. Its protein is CASSPGQGDDEAFF.